These 21 T cell receptor beta chains originate from one sample sequenced in a study of blood T cell repertoires in COVID-19. Some clones are missing from TCRdb's copy, which holds only in-frame ones; the method was immunoSEQ multiplex PCR. The profile covers 150,000 to 200,000 clones, with roughly 90% appearing a single time and nearly 5% taken by the ten largest. The sequenced sample consisted of peripheral blood. The receptors were gathered from a man aged 30-40 years with COVID-19, enrolled during active disease.

This chain links TRBV9 with TRBJ2-7, with 10 bases aligning to TRBD1. The germline gives CDR1 SGDLS, CDR2 YYNGEE. The CDR3 runs 14 residues. After removal of 2 bases from V and 7 bases from J, the junction contained 6 bases not matched to a gene. The CDR3 DNA reads as TGTGCCAGCAGCGTCCGGGACAGGGGTAGTGAGCAGTACTTC. It encodes CASSVRDRGSEQYF.

This chain uses TRBV10-3 with TRBJ2-3, with 13 nucleotides matching TRBD2. After removal of 11 bases from V and 1 base from J, the junction contained 12 bases not matched to a gene. The CDR3 runs 17 residues. Germline assignment: CDR1 ENHRY and CDR2 SYGVKD. CDR3 residues: CAVSGGTSGDRTDTQYF. The CDR3, as DNA: TGTGCCGTTTCTGGGGGGACTAGCGGGGACCGCACAGATACGCAGTATTTT.

The chain couples TRBV27 to TRBJ2-7, with 16 bases lining up with TRBD2. Looked up from germline, CDR1 is MNHEY and CDR2 is SMNVEV (reference sequence). V gave up 6 bases and J gave up 4 bases; unmatched junction bases: 9. The CDR3 covers 17 residues. CDR3 amino acids: CASSFRPGLAGGYEQYF. The DNA of the CDR3 is TGTGCCAGCAGCTTTCGCCCGGGACTAGCGGGGGGGTACGAGCAGTACTTC.

This clone has a handful of counts. The J gene is TRBJ2-7, the V gene TRBV30; TRBD2 agrees at 7 bases. The CDR3 has 12 amino acids. CDR1 and CDR2 (germline): GTSNPN, SVGIG (reference sequence). V lost 7 bases to trimming and J lost 7 bases; unmatched junction nucleotides: 10. The CDR3 coding sequence is TGTGCCTTCCGGGACTATCTCAGGGAGCAGTACTTC. Protein product: CAFRDYLREQYF.

Concerning this clone itself: This CDR3 is also generated by other DNA sequences in the sample. This chain links TRBV6-5 with TRBJ1-1; D is ambiguous. CDR1 MNHEY and CDR2 SVGAGI come from the germline V gene. V was shortened by 7 bases and J by 1 base, with 10 bases between the two germline ends. The CDR3 is 13 amino acids. The CDR3 DNA is TGTGCCAGCACCCCTCCGGGGAACACTGAAGCTTTCTTT. Translated: CASTPPGNTEAFF.

The CDR3 loop is CASSRGQGNTEAFF. The DNA of the CDR3 is TGTGCCAGCAGCCGGGGACAGGGGAACACTGAAGCTTTCTTT. This rearrangement joins TRBV7-2 to TRBJ1-1, with 9 positions matching TRBD1. In germline, CDR1 is SGHTA, CDR2 FQGNSA. J gave up 1 base and V 5 bases, and 2 bases lay outside the gene matches. The CDR3 runs 14 residues.

The rearrangement links TRBV5-5 to TRBJ2-7, with TRBD2 as a possible D gene (6 bases). CDR3 length: 15 amino acids. Trimming took 5 bases from V and 3 from J, leaving 18 bases between them. Germline CDR1 is SGHKS and CDR2 is YYEKEE (reference sequence). This chain's CDR3 is CASRLVAERYYEQYF. The CDR3 DNA reads as TGTGCCAGCAGGCTAGTAGCGGAGCGATACTACGAGCAGTACTTC.

V and J are TRBV24-1 and TRBJ2-1; 8 bases fit TRBD1. Germline V gives CDR1 KGHDR, CDR2 SFDVKD. CDR3 size: 15 residues. V lost 4 bases and J lost 4; bases outside the gene matches: 5. CDR3 nucleotides: TGTGCCACCAGTGACATACAGGGGGGTTACAATGAGCAGTTCTTC. This gives the protein CATSDIQGGYNEQFF.

This sequence joins TRBV24-1 and TRBJ1-1; 8 nucleotides line up with TRBD1. V shed 3 bases and J 6 bases; nucleotides not matched to a gene: 5. The CDR3 length is 14 residues. Germline V gives CDR1 KGHDR, CDR2 SFDVKD. The CDR3: CATSDPSQGAEAFF. CDR3 DNA sequence: TGTGCCACCAGTGATCCGTCACAGGGGGCTGAAGCTTTCTTT.

CDR3 residues: CASSYWTGYDEQYF. The CDR3 DNA follows: TGTGCCAGCAGCTACTGGACGGGGTATGACGAGCAGTACTTC. The chain recombines TRBV5-5 with TRBJ2-7; a possible D gene is TRBD2 (5 bases). V lost 3 bases and J 5 bases, leaving 15 bases between the germline ends. CDR1 and CDR2 from the germline V gene are SGHKS and YYEKEE (reference sequence). This CDR3 is 14 amino acids long. Looking up the rest from reference TRBV5-5 and TRBJ2-7 gives the full variable domain: DAGVTQSPTHLIKTRGQQVTLRCSPISGHKSVSWYQQVLGQGPQFIFQYYEKEERGRGNFPDRFSARQFPNYSSELNVNALLLGDSALYLCASSYWTGYDEQYFGPGTRLTVT.

This chain connects TRBV11-2 to TRBJ1-3; 7 positions match TRBD1. The CDR3 has 17 amino acids. Germline V lookup: CDR1 SGHAT, CDR2 FQNNGV. The V and J ends lost 5 bases and 0 bases, in that order; junction bases with no gene match: 10. The CDR3: CASSPPETGVSGNTIYF. The CDR3 DNA reads TGTGCCAGCAGCCCACCCGAAACAGGGGTCTCTGGAAACACCATATATTTT.

The chain carries TRBV5-5 and TRBJ2-5; TRBD2 matches at 13 bases. The length of the CDR3 is 15 residues. Losses at the gene ends were 3 bases for V and 5 bases for J; bases not matched to a gene: 4. Germline CDR1 is SGHKS and CDR2 is YYEKEE (reference sequence). In DNA, the CDR3 is TGTGCCAGCAGCTCCAGACTAGCGGGAGGTGAGACCCAGTACTTC. Its protein is CASSSRLAGGETQYF.

V is TRBV7-2 and J is TRBJ1-4; the D gene is possibly TRBD1 (5 bases). V was clipped by 0 bases and J by 0 bases, with 8 bases between them. There are 16 residues in the CDR3. Germline-derived CDR1 and CDR2 are SGHTA and FQGNSA. The CDR3 here is CASSLARVTTNEKLFF. The CDR3 DNA sequence: TGTGCCAGCAGCTTAGCCAGGGTGACAACTAATGAAAAACTGTTTTTT.

This clone was recorded only once. J is TRBJ1-1 and V is TRBV12-3 or TRBV12-4; D is ambiguous. The CDR3 runs 11 residues. The V and J ends lost 5 bases and 10 bases respectively, with 11 bases between them. The CDR3 reads CASSRDAAAFF. The DNA of the CDR3 is TGTGCCAGCAGTCGGGATGCCGCAGCTTTCTTT.

This chain joins TRBV5-1 and TRBJ2-7; 15 bases align to TRBD2. The CDR3 runs 17 residues. The V gene's germline CDR1 is SGHRS and CDR2 YFSETQ. V shed 0 bases and J 1 base; nucleotides not matched to a gene: 2. The CDR3 reads CASSLGGLAGGSYEQYF. CDR3 bases: TGCGCCAGCAGCTTGGGCGGACTAGCGGGAGGGTCCTACGAGCAGTACTTC. The whole variable domain, remainder taken from reference TRBV5-1 and TRBJ2-7, is KAGVTQTPRYLIKTRGQQVTLSCSPISGHRSVSWYQQTPGQGLQFLFEYFSETQRNKGNFPGRFSGRQFSNSRSEMNVSTLELGDSALYLCASSLGGLAGGSYEQYFGPGTRLTVT.

The chain combines TRBV2 with TRBJ2-3, with D perhaps matching TRBD2 (5 bases). The V gene lost 4 bases and the J gene lost 5 bases, with 13 bases spanning the gap. The CDR3 runs to 14 residues. Germline assignment: CDR1 SNHLY and CDR2 FYNNEI. The CDR3 is CASSAFRGEDTQYF. For the CDR3, the DNA is TGTGCCAGCAGTGCATTCCGGGGTGAAGATACGCAGTATTTT.

This clone was observed once. V usage is TRBV10-3 and J usage is TRBJ2-1; D is possibly TRBD1 (6 bases). In germline, CDR1 is ENHRY, CDR2 SYGVKD. The CDR3 totals 15 residues. With 2 bases removed from V and 0 bases from J, the gap between germline ends came to 8 bases. The CDR3 protein is CAISEGQSSYNEQFF. CDR3 nucleotides: TGTGCCATCAGTGAGGGACAGAGCTCCTACAATGAGCAGTTCTTC.

The genes are TRBV18 and TRBJ1-2; D is perhaps TRBD1 (5 bases). Germline V gene data show CDR1 as KGHSH and CDR2 as LQKENI. Trimming left V 6 bases short and J 6 bases short, with 14 bases between. This CDR3 spans 13 amino acids. The CDR3 bases are TGTGCCAGCTCGCGTACAGGAGATGATGGCTACACCTTC. Translation gives CASSRTGDDGYTF.

V usage is TRBV4-1 and J usage is TRBJ1-6; the D gene is possibly TRBD1 (5 bases). The V end lost 0 bases, the J end lost 9 bases, and 18 bases lay between the germline ends. Germline V gene lookup returns CDR1 MGHRA and CDR2 YSYEKL. The CDR3 is made up of 17 amino acids. The CDR3: CASSQESGGTRGSPLHF. The DNA for the CDR3 is TGCGCCAGCAGCCAAGAGTCGGGCGGGACCAGAGGTTCACCCCTCCACTTT.

This chain connects TRBV2 to TRBJ2-5; 7 bases map to TRBD1. This CDR3 contains 13 residues. V lost 6 bases to trimming and J lost 5 bases; unmatched junction nucleotides: 6. Germline V CDR1 and CDR2: SNHLY, FYNNEI. CDR3 bases: TGTGCCAGCAGACAAACAGGGGAGGAGACCCAGTACTTC. It yields the protein CASRQTGEETQYF.

This clone was detected a few times. This chain uses TRBV12-5 with TRBJ2-3; TRBD2 agrees at 14 bases. The V and J ends lost 2 bases and 5 bases, in that order; junction bases with no gene match: 3. The CDR3 covers 16 residues. The germline V gene encodes CDR1 LGHNT and CDR2 FRNRAP. CDR3 sequence reads: CASGLLGLAGEDTQYF. CDR3 nucleotide sequence: TGTGCTAGTGGTTTGTTGGGACTAGCGGGGGAAGATACGCAGTATTTT.